A selection of T cell receptor beta chains follows, all from one sample in a study of sequential checkpoint blockade in melanoma. Data came from immunoSEQ multiplex PCR; TCRdb stores just in-frame clones and leaves some out. The repertoire holds 5,000 to 8,000 clones, 15% to 20% seen once, with roughly 15% in the top ten. Sample: tumor tissue (inferred from file names), taken from a patient given nivolumab and ipilimumab in sequence. These receptors were obtained from a human donor with melanoma. CDR3s include the opening cysteine and the closing phenylalanine or tryptophan. The D gene is left open where the match is weak. Clone size appears in some rows only: once, few, many, or a class for an expanded clone.

abundance: -
d_gene: TRBD1
v_gene: TRBV19
j_gene: TRBJ1-3
CDR3nt: TGTGCCAGTAGTATTTCGCCGACAGGGGTTGGAAACACCATATATTTT
CDR3aa: CASSISPTGVGNTIYF

abundance: -
d_gene: -
v_gene: TRBV11-3
j_gene: TRBJ2-7
CDR3nt: TGTGCCAGCAGCTCTACAGGACAACACTACGAGCAGTACTTC
CDR3aa: CASSSTGQHYEQYF

abundance: -
d_gene: TRBD1
v_gene: TRBV19
j_gene: TRBJ2-7
CDR3nt: TGTGCCAGTAGTATAGATGCACTCCGGGACAGGCCACAAGAGCAGTACTTC
CDR3aa: CASSIDALRDRPQEQYF

abundance: medium-sized
d_gene: -
v_gene: TRBV10-2
j_gene: TRBJ1-4
CDR3nt: TGCGCCAGCAGTGAATGGGGCAGGGGCCTTAATGAAAAACTGTTTTTT
CDR3aa: CASSEWGRGLNEKLFF

abundance: -
d_gene: -
v_gene: TRBV5-1
j_gene: TRBJ2-3
CDR3nt: TGCGCCAGCAGCTTGGTACGAGGGGGGAGCACAGATACGCAGTATTTT
CDR3aa: CASSLVRGGSTDTQYF

abundance: many
d_gene: TRBD1
v_gene: TRBV11-3
j_gene: TRBJ2-1
CDR3nt: TGTGCCAGCAGCCGGACAGGGGGACATAATGAGCAGTTCTTC
CDR3aa: CASSRTGGHNEQFF

abundance: medium-sized
d_gene: TRBD1
v_gene: TRBV6-8
j_gene: TRBJ2-1
CDR3nt: TGTGCCAGCGTCCCGGGACAGGGTGGTAATGAGCAGTTCTTC
CDR3aa: CASVPGQGGNEQFF

abundance: -
d_gene: -
v_gene: TRBV5-1
j_gene: TRBJ1-6
CDR3nt: TGCGCCAGCAGCCCTGGACAGCCGAATTCACCCCTCCACTTT
CDR3aa: CASSPGQPNSPLHF

abundance: few
d_gene: TRBD1
v_gene: TRBV6-8
j_gene: TRBJ2-7
CDR3nt: TGTGCCAGCACCGCCCCGGGACAGGGGGTCTACGAGCAGTACTTC
CDR3aa: CASTAPGQGVYEQYF

abundance: -
d_gene: -
v_gene: TRBV25-1
j_gene: TRBJ1-6
CDR3nt: TGTGCCAGCAACGGACAGTACTATAATTCACCCCTCCACTTT
CDR3aa: CASNGQYYNSPLHF

abundance: -
d_gene: -
v_gene: TRBV6-8
j_gene: TRBJ2-3
CDR3nt: TGTGCCAGCAGTTACTTGGGCGACGGCATAGGGCGGAATACGCAGTATTTT
CDR3aa: CASSYLGDGIGRNTQYF

abundance: -
d_gene: TRBD1
v_gene: TRBV30
j_gene: TRBJ1-5
CDR3nt: TGTGCCTGGGACCCAGGACAGGGACCAGGCCGGCAGCCCCAGCATTTT
CDR3aa: CAWDPGQGPGRQPQHF